Detailed here is one TCR beta chain. The input for sorted-subset replicate PCRs was 150 to 200 ng DNA, about 30,000 T cell genomes. Measured with immunoSEQ multiplex PCR; TCRdb has only the in-frame clones, and not every one. The sample includes nearly 1,000,000 clones, over 60% of them seen just once. The sample is drawn from a study of shared clonotypes between healthy human individuals. The receptor comes from a man aged 18 to 30 in good health. Sequencing input: memory CD4+ T cells sorted from blood. Subset meaning: CD45RA-negative fraction.

The CDR3 coding sequence is TGTGCCAGCTCACCCGACTCCTACAATGAGCAGTTCTTC. Its translation: CASSPDSYNEQFF. The genes are TRBV18 and TRBJ2-1, with D uncertain. This CDR3 comprises 13 residues. Germline assignment: CDR1 KGHSH and CDR2 LQKENI. Trimming removed 3 bases at V and 0 bases at J, with 3 bases between. Full variable domain (outside the CDR3, taken from reference TRBV18 and TRBJ2-1): NAGVMQNPRHLVRRRGQEARLRCSPMKGHSHVYWYRQLPEEGLKFMVYLQKENIIDESGMPKERFSAEFPKEGPSILRIQQVVRGDSAAYFCASSPDSYNEQFFGPGTRLTVL.